Sequencing of this TCR beta chain was carried out in a study of T cell repertoires in cytomegalovirus infection. About the study: Public TCR beta signatures marked donors with CMV infection and the matching HLA. Study-wide results and caveats: CMV carriers having the relevant HLA were flagged by cumulative public TCR beta family frequency. The study found HLA-C-restricted CMV-specific TCR beta clonotypes dominating the ex vivo response.

This clonotype was seen a handful of times. Its antigen is not identified. This CDR3 comprises 15 residues. The V and J ends lost 3 bases and 3 bases, in that order; junction bases with no gene match: 6. Germline CDR1 reads SGHRS; CDR2 reads YFSETQ. TCRdb processed the reads anew with MiXCR; each CDR3 protein has one entry. The table lists under 800,000 distinct CDR3 sequences, more than 20% of them singletons, with roughly 8% in the top ten. This chain uses TRBV5-1 with TRBJ1-1, with 9 bases aligning to TRBD1. This sequence originates from a human donor in good health (CMV status not recorded). Some clones in this sample may be carry-over from other donors' samples. Sequenced material: CD8+ T cells from PBMCs. The CDR3 DNA reads as TGCGCCAGCAGCTCGGACAGGGGAGGGGACACTGAAGCTTTCTTT. Translated: CASSSDRGGDTEAFF. The variable domain in full, with the rest retrieved from reference TRBV5-1 and TRBJ1-1, is KAGVTQTPRYLIKTRGQQVTLSCSPISGHRSVSWYQQTPGQGLQFLFEYFSETQRNKGNFPGRFSGRQFSNSRSEMNVSTLELGDSALYLCASSSDRGGDTEAFFGQGTRLTVV.